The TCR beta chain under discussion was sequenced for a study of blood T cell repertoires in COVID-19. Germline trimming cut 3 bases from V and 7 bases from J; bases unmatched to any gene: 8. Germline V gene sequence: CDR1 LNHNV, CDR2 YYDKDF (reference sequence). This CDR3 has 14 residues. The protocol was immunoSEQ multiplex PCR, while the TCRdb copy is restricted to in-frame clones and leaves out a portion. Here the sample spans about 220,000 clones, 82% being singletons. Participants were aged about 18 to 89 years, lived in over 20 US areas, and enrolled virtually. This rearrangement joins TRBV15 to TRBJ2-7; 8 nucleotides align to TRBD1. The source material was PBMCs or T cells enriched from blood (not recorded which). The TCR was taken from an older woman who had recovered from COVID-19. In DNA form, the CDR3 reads TGTGCCACCAGCAGGGGACAGGACCCGGGAGAGCAGTACTTC. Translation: CATSRGQDPGEQYF.